The 9 T cell receptor beta chains below come from one sample, sequenced in a study of radiotherapy plus CTLA-4 blockade in lung cancer. Sequencing was performed with immunoSEQ multiplex PCR; in TCRdb, only in-frame clones are kept and a portion is missing. The profile covers around 14,000 clones, with 70% to 85% appearing a single time and 45% to 55% taken by the ten largest. The sample here was peripheral blood, taken from a patient treated with radiotherapy plus ipilimumab. These receptor sequences come from a human donor with non-small cell lung cancer whose response to radiotherapy plus ipilimumab could not be evaluated.

The chain couples TRBV15 to TRBJ2-2; 8 bases line up with TRBD2. Germline loops: CDR1 LNHNV, CDR2 YYDKDF (reference sequence). The J segment lost 5 bases and the V segment lost 4 bases, leaving 9 bases of the junction unmatched. This CDR3 has 16 residues. The CDR3 spells CATSTGLVAGTGELFF. The CDR3 DNA reads as TGTGCCACCAGCACCGGTCTGGTAGCGGGGACCGGGGAGCTGTTTTTT.

The rearrangement joins TRBV18 to TRBJ2-7, with TRBD1 matching 7 bases. The J segment lost 0 bases and the V segment lost 4 bases, leaving 6 bases of the junction unmatched. Germline CDR1 and CDR2: KGHSH and LQKENI. The CDR3 has 15 amino acids. CDR3: CASSLGQLISYEQYV. The CDR3 DNA reads TGTGCCAGCTCACTGGGACAGTTAATCTCCTACGAGCAGTACGTC.

This clone showed up just a few times. The J gene is TRBJ1-5, the V gene TRBV6-4; 9 bases fit TRBD1. The CDR3 contains 13 residues. Trimming took 5 bases from V and 5 from J; bases not matched to a gene: 1. Germline V gene data show CDR1 as MRHNA and CDR2 as SNTAGT. This CDR3 reads CASSWDRDQPQHF. The CDR3 nucleotides are TGTGCCAGCAGTTGGGACAGGGATCAGCCCCAGCATTTT.

The chain links TRBV7-9 to TRBJ2-7, with D tentatively TRBD1 (8 bases). Trimming shortened V by 2 bases and J by 7 bases, and 15 bases separated the two germline ends. The germline V gene has CDR1 SEHNR and CDR2 FQNEAQ (reference sequence). This CDR3 spans 14 amino acids. The CDR3 DNA reads as TGTGCCAGCAGCTTATTAGGACAGGGAGGGGAGCAGTACGTC. Its protein is CASSLLGQGGEQYV.

This chain joins TRBV4-1 and TRBJ2-1, with 9 bases matching TRBD2. The CDR3 contains 16 residues. V shed 7 bases and J 12 bases; nucleotides not matched to a gene: 19. Germline loops: CDR1 MGHRA, CDR2 YSYEKL. In DNA form, the CDR3 reads TGCGCCAGCACCCCGGGGGGCGGGGGGGCAGGTGGATGGCAGTTCTTC. It specifies CASTPGGGGAGGWQFF.

This clone appeared a few times. The chain couples TRBV30 to TRBJ1-3; no definite D call. The CDR3 length is 14 residues. CDR1 is GTSNPN, CDR2 SVGIG, per germline (reference sequence). V dropped 3 bases and J dropped 0 bases, with 9 bases sitting between them. The CDR3 spells CAWRSLLSGNTIYF. CDR3 nucleotide sequence: TGTGCCTGGAGATCTCTTCTCTCTGGAAACACCATATATTTT.

The chain couples TRBV27 to TRBJ1-6; 8 nucleotides agree with TRBD1. From germline, CDR1 is MNHEY and CDR2 SMNVEV (reference sequence). The CDR3 covers 14 residues. V was pared by 6 bases and J by 8 bases, with 6 bases of the junction left unmatched. CDR3 coding DNA: TGTGCCAGCAGACGACAGGGGCTGGATTCACCCCTCCACTTT. This translates into CASRRQGLDSPLHF.

This clone occurred a few times. The V call is TRBV5-4, the J call TRBJ1-4; no firm D call. The germline CDR1 and CDR2 sequences are SGHNT and YYREEE (reference sequence). The CDR3 has 14 residues. The germline V and J ends were trimmed by 0 bases and 7 bases, with 10 bases remaining between them. The CDR3 protein is CASSLGAGGEKLFF. The CDR3 DNA follows: TGTGCCAGCAGCTTGGGGGCAGGAGGTGAAAAACTGTTTTTT.

By sample share, this clone is medium-sized. The CDR3 DNA reads TGTGCCATCAGTCAGGACAGGGGGAGCTCCTATAATTCACCCCTCCACTTT. Translation gives CAISQDRGSSYNSPLHF. V gene TRBV10-3 combines with J gene TRBJ1-6; TRBD1 matches 10 bases. The CDR3 runs to 17 residues. Germline CDR1 and CDR2: ENHRY and SYGVKD. Trimming removed 5 bases from V and 0 bases from J; junction bases left unmatched: 4.